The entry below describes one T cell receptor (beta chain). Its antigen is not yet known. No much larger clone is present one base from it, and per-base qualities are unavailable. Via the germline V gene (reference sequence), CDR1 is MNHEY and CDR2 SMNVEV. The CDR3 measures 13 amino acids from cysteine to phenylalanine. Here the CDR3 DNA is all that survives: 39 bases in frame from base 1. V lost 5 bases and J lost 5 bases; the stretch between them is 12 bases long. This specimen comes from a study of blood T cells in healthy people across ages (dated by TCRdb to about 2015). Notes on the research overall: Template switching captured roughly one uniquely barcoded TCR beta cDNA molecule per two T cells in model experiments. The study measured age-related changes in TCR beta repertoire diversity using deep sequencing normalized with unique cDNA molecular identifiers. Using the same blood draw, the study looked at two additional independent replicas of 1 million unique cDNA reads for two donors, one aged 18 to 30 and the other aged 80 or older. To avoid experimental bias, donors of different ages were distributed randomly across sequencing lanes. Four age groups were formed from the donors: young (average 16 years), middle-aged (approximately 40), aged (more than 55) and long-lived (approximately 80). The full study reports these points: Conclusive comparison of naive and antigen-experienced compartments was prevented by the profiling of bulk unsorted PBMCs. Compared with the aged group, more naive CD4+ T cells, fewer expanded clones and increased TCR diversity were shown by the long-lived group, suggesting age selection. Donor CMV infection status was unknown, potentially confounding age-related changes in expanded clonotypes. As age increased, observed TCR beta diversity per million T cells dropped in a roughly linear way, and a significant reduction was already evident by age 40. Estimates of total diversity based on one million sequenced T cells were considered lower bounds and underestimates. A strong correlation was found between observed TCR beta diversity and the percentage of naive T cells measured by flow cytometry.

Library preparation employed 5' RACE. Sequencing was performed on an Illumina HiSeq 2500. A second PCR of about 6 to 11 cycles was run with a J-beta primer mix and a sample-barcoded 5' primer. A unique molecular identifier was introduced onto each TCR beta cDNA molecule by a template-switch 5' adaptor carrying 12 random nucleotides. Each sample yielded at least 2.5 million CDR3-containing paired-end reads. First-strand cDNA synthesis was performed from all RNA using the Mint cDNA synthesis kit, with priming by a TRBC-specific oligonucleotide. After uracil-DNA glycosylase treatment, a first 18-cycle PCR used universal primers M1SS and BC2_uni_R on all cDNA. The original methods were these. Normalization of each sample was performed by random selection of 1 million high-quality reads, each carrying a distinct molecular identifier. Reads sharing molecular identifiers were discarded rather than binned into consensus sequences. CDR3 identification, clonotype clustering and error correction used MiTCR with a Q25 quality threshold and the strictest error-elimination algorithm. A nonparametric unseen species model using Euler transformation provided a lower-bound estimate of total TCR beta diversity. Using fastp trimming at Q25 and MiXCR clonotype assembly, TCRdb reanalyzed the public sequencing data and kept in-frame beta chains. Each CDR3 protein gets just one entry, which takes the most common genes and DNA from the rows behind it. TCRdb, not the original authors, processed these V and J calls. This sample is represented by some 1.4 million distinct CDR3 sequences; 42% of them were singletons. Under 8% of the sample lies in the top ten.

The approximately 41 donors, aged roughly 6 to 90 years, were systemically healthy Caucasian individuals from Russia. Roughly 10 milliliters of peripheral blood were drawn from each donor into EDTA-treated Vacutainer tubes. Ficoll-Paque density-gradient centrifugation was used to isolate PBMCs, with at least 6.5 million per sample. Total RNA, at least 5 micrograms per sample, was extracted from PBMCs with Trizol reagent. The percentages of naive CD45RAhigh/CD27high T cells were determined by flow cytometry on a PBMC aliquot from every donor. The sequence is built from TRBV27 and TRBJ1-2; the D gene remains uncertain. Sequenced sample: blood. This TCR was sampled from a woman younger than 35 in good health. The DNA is TGTGCCAGCAGTCTGAATTTTGGGTATGGCTACACCTTC. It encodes CASSLNFGYGYTF.